This TCR beta chain originates from a study of blood T cell repertoires in COVID-19. V was shortened by 0 bases and J by 11 bases, with 15 bases between the two germline ends. Germline V gene data show CDR1 as KGHDR and CDR2 as SFDVKD. The CDR3 contains 14 residues. Here immunoSEQ multiplex PCR was the method, and the copy in TCRdb shows in-frame clones only, minus some. The sample has some 100,000 clones; around 78% are singletons. This clone was counted once. The clonotype comes from a woman aged 55-70 years with acute or convalescent COVID-19. Sequencing was done on a sample of peripheral blood. The V gene is TRBV24-1, the J gene TRBJ1-1; D is possibly TRBD1 (5 bases). CDR3 nucleotides: TGTGCCACCAGTGATTTGTGGACGGGGCGGGGGGCTTTCTTT. Translating it yields CATSDLWTGRGAFF.